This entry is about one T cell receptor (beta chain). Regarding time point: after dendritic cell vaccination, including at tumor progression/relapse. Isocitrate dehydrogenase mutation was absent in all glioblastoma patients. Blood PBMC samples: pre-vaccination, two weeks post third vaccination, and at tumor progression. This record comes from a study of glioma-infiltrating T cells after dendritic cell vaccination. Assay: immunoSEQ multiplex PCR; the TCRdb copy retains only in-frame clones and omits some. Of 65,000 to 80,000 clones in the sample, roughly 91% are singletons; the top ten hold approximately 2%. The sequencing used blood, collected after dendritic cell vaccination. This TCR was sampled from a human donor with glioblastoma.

The CDR3, as DNA: TGTGCCAGCAGCTTGGCCGGCGGGGGCGGGGGGACCCAGTACTTC. It specifies CASSLAGGGGGTQYF. The gene calls are TRBV5-4 and TRBJ2-5; a weak D match, TRBD2 (7 bases). CDR1 is SGHNT, CDR2 YYREEE, per germline (reference sequence). V lost 0 bases, J lost 7 bases, and 16 bases lay in between. The CDR3 runs 15 residues.